This is a list of T cell receptor beta chains from one sample in a study of blood T cell repertoires in COVID-19. Libraries were prepared by immunoSEQ multiplex PCR; TCRdb keeps only in-frame clonotypes and omits some of them. The table has under 130,000 clones, 84% seen once. Sequenced input: peripheral blood. The receptor source for this set is a human donor in a cohort sampled during active or convalescent COVID-19. CDR3s include the opening cysteine and the closing phenylalanine or tryptophan. The D gene is left open where the match is weak. Clone sizes are given selectively: once, few, many, or a class where the clone is expanded.

size,V,D,J,DNA,CDR3
.,TRBV6-5,TRBD1,TRBJ1-4,TGTGCCAGCAGCCGCGACAGGGTTGAAAAACTGTTTTTT,CASSRDRVEKLFF
.,TRBV10-3,TRBD1,TRBJ2-2,TGTGCCATATCGGGACAGGGAATGACCGGGGAGCTGTTTTTT,CAISGQGMTGELFF
.,TRBV7-9,.,TRBJ1-5,TGTGCCAGCAGCTTAGTTCGACAGCTACATCAGCCCCAGCATTTT,CASSLVRQLHQPQHF
.,TRBV30,.,TRBJ2-5,TGTGCCTCCGAGGGTAGGTCCGTGCGAGAGACCCAGTACTTC,CASEGRSVRETQYF
once,TRBV18,.,TRBJ1-3,TGTGCCAGCTCACTTAGCACCCGACAGGTCGCTGGAAACACCATATATTTT,CASSLSTRQVAGNTIYF
few,TRBV19,.,TRBJ1-2,TGTGCCAGTAGTATAGATTGGACAGCCTATGGCTACACCTTC,CASSIDWTAYGYTF
.,TRBV6-1,TRBD1,TRBJ2-7,TGTGCCAGCAGTGAACGGCAGGGGGACTCCTACGAGCAGTACTTC,CASSERQGDSYEQYF
.,TRBV19,.,TRBJ1-2,TGTGCCAGTAGTACCTTACAGGGTTCTGGCTACACCTTC,CASSTLQGSGYTF
.,TRBV19,.,TRBJ1-5,TGTGCCAGTAGTATAGATTCCCGGGGTGGCAATCAGCCCCAGCATTTT,CASSIDSRGGNQPQHF
.,TRBV5-1,.,TRBJ2-2,TGCGCCAGCAGCCTGGAAGGCAGGGGTGACACCGGGGAGCTGTTTTTT,CASSLEGRGDTGELFF
.,TRBV18,TRBD1,TRBJ1-2,TGTGCCAGCTCACCGGGACAGGGAGCCCCTCCCCAATCTAGCGGCTACACCTTC,CASSPGQGAPPQSSGYTF
.,TRBV19,.,TRBJ1-1,TGTGCCAGTAATCCCCGGGGGAGAACTGAAGCTTTCTTT,CASNPRGRTEAFF
.,TRBV29-1,TRBD1,TRBJ1-1,TGCAGCGTAGAACAGGGGGCGGACACTGAAGCTTTCTTT,CSVEQGADTEAFF
.,TRBV12-5,.,TRBJ2-5,TGTGCTAGTGGTTTGGTAGGCGGTCAAGAGACCCAGTACTTC,CASGLVGGQETQYF
few,TRBV5-5,.,TRBJ1-3,TGTGCCAGCAGCGGCACGACAGGCTCTGGAAACACCATATATTTT,CASSGTTGSGNTIYF
.,TRBV12-3/TRBV12-4,.,TRBJ1-1,TGTGCCAGCGGTTTCGGGACTGAAGCTTTCTTT,CASGFGTEAFF
.,TRBV7-8,.,TRBJ2-5,TGTGCCAGCAGAGCAGGGGGGGAGACCCAGTACTTC,CASRAGGETQYF
.,TRBV6-2/TRBV6-3,.,TRBJ1-6,TGTGCCAGCAGCGACGGGAGGATAGGAACCCTCCACTTT,CASSDGRIGTLHF
.,TRBV4-1,.,TRBJ2-1,TGCGCCAGCAGCCAAGAGAGGCGAGATGAGCAGTTCTTC,CASSQERRDEQFF
.,TRBV6-5,TRBD1,TRBJ1-5,TGTGCCAGCAGTTCAGGACAGGGAAGCAATCAGCCCCAGCATTTT,CASSSGQGSNQPQHF
.,TRBV19,TRBD1,TRBJ1-2,TGTGCCAGTACCAAAGACAGGGACGGCTATGGCTACACCTTC,CASTKDRDGYGYTF
.,TRBV18,TRBD1,TRBJ1-1,TGTGCCAGCTCCCGATCCCGGGACAGGGGGGTGAACACTGAAGCTTTCTTT,CASSRSRDRGVNTEAFF
once,TRBV24-1,.,TRBJ2-3,TGTGCCACCAGTGCGGGGGGGACAGGGACAGATACGCAGTATTTT,CATSAGGTGTDTQYF
.,TRBV11-1,TRBD2,TRBJ2-7,TGTGCCAGCTGGAGTGGACTAGCGGGGGACGAGCAGTACTTC,CASWSGLAGDEQYF
.,TRBV10-1,.,TRBJ1-1,TGCGCCAGCAGTGAGAGCGGCACTGAAGCTTTCTTT,CASSESGTEAFF
few,TRBV4-2,.,TRBJ2-5,TGTGCCAGCAGCCAAGTGGGACTGGAGACCCAGTACTTC,CASSQVGLETQYF
.,TRBV18,TRBD1,TRBJ1-1,TGTGCCAGCTCACCCGGACAGGGCACTGAAGCTTTCTTT,CASSPGQGTEAFF
once,TRBV7-9,TRBD2,TRBJ2-1,TGTGCCAGCAGCCCCCCGGGACTAGCGGGGGGGCACAATGAGCAGTTCTTC,CASSPPGLAGGHNEQFF
.,TRBV5-4,TRBD1,TRBJ2-3,TGTGCCAGCAGTACCGGACAGGTCCCCCGAGATACGCAGTATTTT,CASSTGQVPRDTQYF
once,TRBV4-2,.,TRBJ2-7,TGTGCCAGCAGCCAAGAGGGCCAGCCCGCCACCTACGAGCAGTACTTC,CASSQEGQPATYEQYF
.,TRBV19,.,TRBJ2-5,TGTGCCAGTAGTATAGGGGGCCAGGGGAAAGAGACCCAGTACTTC,CASSIGGQGKETQYF
.,TRBV6-1,.,TRBJ1-1,TGTGCCAGCAGTGAACTCTCTGAAGCTTTCTTT,CASSELSEAFF
.,TRBV7-2,.,TRBJ1-1,TGTGCCAGCAGCTTCGGGGTGGGAACTGAAGCTTTCTTT,CASSFGVGTEAFF
.,TRBV10-3,TRBD1,TRBJ2-7,TGTGCCATCAGTGACAAAGGACAGGGGGCTTGGGAGCAGTACTTC,CAISDKGQGAWEQYF
.,TRBV9,TRBD2,TRBJ2-3,TGTGCCAGCAGCGAGGGACTAGCGATCTTTAAAGGCACAGATACGCAGTATTTT,CASSEGLAIFKGTDTQYF
once,TRBV5-1,.,TRBJ2-3,TGCGCCAGCAGCTTTACGGCGGCGGCTAGCACAGATACGCAGTATTTT,CASSFTAAASTDTQYF
.,TRBV11-2,TRBD1,TRBJ1-1,TGTGCCAGCAGCTGGCAGGGGGCGAAGTGGACTGAAGCTTTCTTT,CASSWQGAKWTEAFF
once,TRBV4-3,.,TRBJ2-2,TGCGCCAGCAGCCAGGAGTACTATGGGACCGGGGAGCTGTTTTTT,CASSQEYYGTGELFF
.,TRBV4-2,.,TRBJ2-2,TGTGCCAGCAGCCAAGGAACTGGGAACACCGGGGAGCTGTTTTTT,CASSQGTGNTGELFF
.,TRBV18,.,TRBJ1-1,TGTGCCAGCTCACCCGGGGGAGGGACCTTGGTCACTGAAGCTTTCTTT,CASSPGGGTLVTEAFF
.,TRBV2,.,TRBJ2-6,TGTGCCAGCGAGTCTTCTGGGGCCAACGTCCTGACTTTC,CASESSGANVLTF
few,TRBV4-2,TRBD1,TRBJ2-7,TGTGCCAGCAGCCAATTCAAAGGGGGACAGGGTAGCTCCTACGAGCAGTACTTC,CASSQFKGGQGSSYEQYF
.,TRBV18,TRBD1,TRBJ2-7,TGTGCCAGCTCACCCGACAGGGTCAGAGACTACGAGCAGTACTTC,CASSPDRVRDYEQYF
.,TRBV28,.,TRBJ1-2,TGTGCCAGCAGTTTTGCGGACACGGCCTATGGCTACACCTTC,CASSFADTAYGYTF
.,TRBV5-8,.,TRBJ1-5,TGTGCCAGCGGACGGGAGACAATCTACCCCCAGCATTTT,CASGRETIYPQHF
.,TRBV5-6,TRBD1,TRBJ2-2,TGTGCCAGCAGCATTGGGGTAGGGGGCGATCCCGGGGAGCTGTTTTTT,CASSIGVGGDPGELFF
.,TRBV4-1,TRBD1,TRBJ1-2,TGCGCCAGCCCGAACGTTTGGGACAGGGTACAGGTAGTCCGCTTTGGCTACACCTTC,CASPNVWDRVQVVRFGYTF
.,TRBV21-1,.,TRBJ1-4,TGTGCCAGCAGCAAAGATCGGATTAAGCCAGCCATAGGACATAATGAAAAACTGTTTTTT,CASSKDRIKPAIGHNEKLFF
.,TRBV15,.,TRBJ2-1,TGTGCCACCAGCAGAGATCTCTCTCCCGCGGGCAATGAGCAGTTCTTC,CATSRDLSPAGNEQFF
.,TRBV19,.,TRBJ1-5,TGTGCCAGTAGTCAAGCCCTGTATAGCAATCAGCCCCAGCATTTT,CASSQALYSNQPQHF
.,TRBV19,TRBD1,TRBJ1-2,TGTGCCAGTAGTATAAGAGGGACAGGTTATTACTATGGCTACACCTTC,CASSIRGTGYYYGYTF
.,TRBV27,.,TRBJ1-1,TGTGCCAGCAGTCCCCCCAGGAGGACTGAAGCTTTCTTT,CASSPPRRTEAFF
.,TRBV6-5,.,TRBJ2-7,TGTGCCAGCACTAAAGGCGGGACCGGATCCTACGAGCAGTACTTC,CASTKGGTGSYEQYF
.,TRBV28,.,TRBJ2-1,TGTGCCAGCAGGATGCAGACATACAATGAGCAGTTCTTC,CASRMQTYNEQFF
few,TRBV19,.,TRBJ1-6,TGTGCCAGTAGGTCCCCGGACGGGGTTTCACCCCTCCACTTT,CASRSPDGVSPLHF
.,TRBV6-5,TRBD1,TRBJ2-1,TGTGCCAGCAGGCCGGGACAGGACTACAATGAGCAGTTCTTC,CASRPGQDYNEQFF
.,TRBV12-3/TRBV12-4,.,TRBJ1-3,TGTGCCAGCAGTCGGGGTACTGGAAACACCATATATTTT,CASSRGTGNTIYF
.,TRBV7-2,.,TRBJ1-5,TGTGCCAGCAGCCCAGACAATCAGCCCCAGCATTTT,CASSPDNQPQHF
once,TRBV10-3,TRBD1,TRBJ2-1,TGTGCCATCAGTGTGACAGGGGGAAGGAACAATGAGCAGTTCTTC,CAISVTGGRNNEQFF
.,TRBV7-9,.,TRBJ1-2,TGTGCCTCCTTGGAGCACAACTATAACTATGGCTACACCTTC,CASLEHNYNYGYTF